Listed here are 25 T cell receptor beta chains from one sample, sequenced in a study of Ad26.COV2.S vaccination and SARS-CoV-2 variants (dated by TCRdb to the early 2020s). In light of the paper, this sample's treatment or condition label describes: roughly 19 received Ad26.COV2.S at low or high dose, single or two shots; roughly 5 received placebo; per-sample allocation not given. Repertoires of vaccine and placebo recipients were sequenced from samples collected on day 63 after the first injection. The library was produced with the immunoSEQ multiplex PCR assay. In its TCRdb copy, this immuneACCESS table keeps in-frame sequences only and misses some clones. Where compared with another copy, unresolved V genes explain less than half of these, and the others have no known cause. In this sample the table shows about 390,000 clones, 92% of which occur a single time. The ten most abundant clones make up 1.5% to 2% of the sample.

The sample here was peripheral blood, taken in a trial of Ad26.COV2.S vaccine versus placebo. The source is a person between 18 and 60 years old who received the Ad26.COV2.S COVID-19 vaccine or a placebo.

The CDR3 DNA reads TGTGCCACCAGCGACGGACCGGGGAGGGATCAGTTTTTT. Its translation is CATSDGPGRDQFF. The rearrangement links TRBV15 to TRBJ1-4, with D uncertain. Germline V gene data show CDR1 as LNHNV and CDR2 as YYDKDF (reference sequence). Trimming removed 5 bases from V and 16 bases from J, with 20 bases in between. The CDR3 runs 13 residues.

On this clone: The same CDR3 can be traced to other DNA sequences in this sample. The J gene is TRBJ1-6, the V gene TRBV3-1 (or the pseudogene TRBV3-2); D is unclear. Trimming took off 0 bases at V and 7 bases at J, with 4 bases between the two ends. Germline assignment: CDR1 LGHDT and CDR2 YNNKEL (reference sequence). The CDR3 contains 13 residues. As DNA, the CDR3 is TGTGCCAGCAGCCAAGACGGGAATTCACCCCTCCACTTT. This encodes CASSQDGNSPLHF.

This rearrangement joins TRBV5-5 to TRBJ1-1, with 8 bases lining up with TRBD1. This CDR3 has 13 residues. CDR1 SGHKS and CDR2 YYEKEE come from the germline V gene (reference sequence). V lost 3 bases to trimming and J lost 4 bases; unmatched junction nucleotides: 2. CDR3 DNA sequence: TGTGCCAGCAGCTCTACAGGGGGCACTGAAGCTTTCTTT. It specifies CASSSTGGTEAFF.

The chain couples TRBV27 to TRBJ1-5, with a weak D call TRBD1 (5 bases). Germline CDR1 MNHEY, CDR2 SMNVEV (reference sequence). The CDR3 is 13 residues long. The ends were cut back, 3 bases at V and 6 bases at J, with 9 bases in the middle. The CDR3 region is CASSFRVSQPQHF. As DNA, the CDR3 is TGTGCCAGCAGTTTCAGGGTATCTCAGCCCCAGCATTTT.

The chain uses TRBV19 and TRBJ2-2; TRBD1 matches at 7 bases. J lost 5 bases, V lost 3 bases, and 12 bases had no gene match. This CDR3 has 17 amino acids. Germline V lookup: CDR1 LNHDA, CDR2 SQIVND (reference sequence). The CDR3 sequence is CASSIQIQGTETGELFF. The CDR3 DNA sequence: TGTGCCAGTAGTATTCAGATACAGGGGACGGAGACCGGGGAGCTGTTTTTT. Filled out from reference TRBV19 and TRBJ2-2, the complete variable domain reads DGGITQSPKYLFRKEGQNVTLSCEQNLNHDAMYWYRQDPGQGLRLIYYSQIVNDFQKGDIAEGYSVSREKKESFPLTVTSAQKNPTAFYLCASSIQIQGTETGELFFGEGSRLTVL.

This rearrangement joins TRBV7-2 to TRBJ2-5; tentative D call: TRBD1 (5 bases). The length of the CDR3 is 14 residues. Trimming took 6 bases from V and 0 from J, leaving 11 bases between them. Looked up from germline, CDR1 is SGHTA and CDR2 is FQGNSA. CDR3 protein: CASSEGVYQETQYF. The CDR3 DNA follows: TGTGCCAGCAGTGAAGGGGTCTACCAAGAGACCCAGTACTTC.

This clone was picked up one time. The chain joins TRBV5-6 to TRBJ2-5; D possibly corresponds to TRBD2 (5 bases). Trimming pared 7 bases from V and 1 base from J, leaving 17 bases between. The CDR3 runs 15 residues. CDR1 SGHDT and CDR2 YYEEEE come from the germline V gene. The CDR3 here is CASGVEGSPQETQYF. The CDR3 bases are TGTGCCAGCGGGGTTGAGGGTTCCCCCCAAGAGACCCAGTACTTC.

V usage is TRBV6-1 and J usage is TRBJ1-2; TRBD1 agrees at 8 bases. Germline CDR1 is MNHNS and CDR2 is SASEGT. The CDR3 has 15 residues. Germline trimming cut 2 bases from V and 6 bases from J; bases unmatched to any gene: 8. The DNA for the CDR3 is TGTGCCAGCAGTGAAAGGACAGGGAAGGTACATGGCTACACCTTC. Translation gives CASSERTGKVHGYTF.

The chain recombines TRBV25-1 with TRBJ1-2, with 8 positions matching TRBD1. Germline assignment: CDR1 MGHDK and CDR2 SYGVNS. Germline trimming cut 0 bases from V and 3 bases from J; bases unmatched to any gene: 6. CDR3 length: 16 residues. CDR3 bases: TGTGCCAGCAGTGAATACCAACCGACAGGGGACTATGGCTACACCTTC. It specifies CASSEYQPTGDYGYTF.

The chain uses TRBV12-2 and TRBJ2-3. TRBV12-2 is termed a pseudogene. This CDR3 contains 16 residues. The CDR3 region is CASRSLKKGSTDTQYF. CDR3 DNA sequence: TGTGCAAGTCGCTCCCTAAAAAAAGGCAGCACAGATACGCAGTATTTT.

The CDR3 spells CASSPRELGGNEQFF. CDR3 nucleotides: TGTGCCAGCTCACCGAGGGAATTAGGGGGCAATGAGCAGTTCTTC. V and J are TRBV18 and TRBJ2-1, with D possibly TRBD1 on 6 matching bases. From germline, CDR1 is KGHSH and CDR2 LQKENI. The CDR3 runs to 15 residues. With 3 bases removed from V and 6 bases from J, the gap between germline ends came to 15 bases.

The chain recombines TRBV5-6 with TRBJ1-1; 10 bases map to TRBD1. This CDR3 is built from 18 residues. Germline CDR1 is SGHDT and CDR2 is YYEEEE. J lost 4 bases, V lost 0 bases, and 12 bases had no gene match. CDR3 region: CASSLVGQGVFGRTEAFF. The CDR3 DNA reads as TGTGCCAGCAGCTTGGTTGGACAGGGGGTTTTCGGTCGCACTGAAGCTTTCTTT.

The rearrangement uses TRBV5-1 and TRBJ1-1, with D unclear. The CDR3 is 14 residues long. From germline, CDR1 is SGHRS and CDR2 YFSETQ. Trimming left V 2 bases short and J 0 bases short, with 8 bases between. The CDR3 loop is CASSLFSMNTEAFF. For the CDR3, the DNA is TGCGCCAGCAGCTTATTTAGCATGAACACTGAAGCTTTCTTT. The variable domain in full, with the rest retrieved from reference TRBV5-1 and TRBJ1-1, is KAGVTQTPRYLIKTRGQQVTLSCSPISGHRSVSWYQQTPGQGLQFLFEYFSETQRNKGNFPGRFSGRQFSNSRSEMNVSTLELGDSALYLCASSLFSMNTEAFFGQGTRLTVV.

The chain joins TRBV5-1 to TRBJ1-4, with a tentative D call TRBD1 (5 bases). The length of the CDR3 is 13 residues. V was clipped by 5 bases and J by 2 bases, with 7 bases between them. Germline CDR1 reads SGHRS; CDR2 reads YFSETQ. The DNA of the CDR3 is TGCGCCAGCAGAAAGGGGACTAATGAAAAACTGTTTTTT. It yields the protein CASRKGTNEKLFF.

The chain links TRBV3-1 (or the pseudogene TRBV3-2) to TRBJ1-4, with D possibly TRBD1 on 5 matching bases. Trimming left V 1 base short and J 7 bases short, with 19 bases between. CDR3 size: 17 residues. The V gene's germline CDR1 is LGHDT and CDR2 YNNKEL (reference sequence). CDR3 in amino acids: CASSQGYRFFGGEKLFF. The CDR3 region has the DNA TGTGCCAGCAGCCAAGGGTACAGGTTTTTTGGGGGTGAAAAACTGTTTTTT.

The gene calls are TRBV10-3 and TRBJ1-2; 7 nucleotides line up with TRBD1. The CDR3 loop spans 13 amino acids. Germline V gives CDR1 ENHRY, CDR2 SYGVKD. J gave up 4 bases and V 5 bases, and 4 bases lay outside the gene matches. The CDR3 reads CAISHGTAYGYTF. The CDR3 nucleotides are TGTGCCATCAGTCACGGGACAGCCTATGGCTACACCTTC.

This rearrangement joins TRBV7-6 to TRBJ1-1; a possible D gene is TRBD1 (5 bases). The CDR3 consists of 13 residues. Germline V lookup: CDR1 SGHVS, CDR2 FNYEAQ. Trimming removed 5 bases from V and 4 bases from J, with 11 bases in between. The CDR3 nucleotides read TGTGCCAGCAGCCTTTCGACAGTCACTGAAGCTTTCTTT. This codes for CASSLSTVTEAFF.

V usage is TRBV7-9 and J usage is TRBJ1-4; D might be TRBD1 (6 bases). This CDR3 spans 15 amino acids. Germline CDR1 reads SEHNR; CDR2 reads FQNEAQ (reference sequence). Trimming stripped 2 bases from V and 3 bases from J, with 10 bases between. CDR3 bases: TGTGCCAGCAGCTTACAAAGACAGGCTAATGAAAAACTGTTTTTT. As protein: CASSLQRQANEKLFF.

CDR3 DNA sequence: TGTGCCAGCAGTGATGAAAGGGGAGATACGCAGTATTTT. Residues: CASSDERGDTQYF. This chain joins TRBV6-4 and TRBJ2-3; maybe TRBD1 (5 bases). The germline CDR1 and CDR2 sequences are MRHNA and SNTAGT. The CDR3 is made up of 13 amino acids. V was pared by 3 bases and J by 5 bases, with 9 bases between.

The V and J genes are TRBV18 and TRBJ1-2; 10 bases fit TRBD1. V was clipped by 3 bases and J by 8 bases; unmatched bases: 6. This CDR3 comprises 14 residues. Germline loops: CDR1 KGHSH, CDR2 LQKENI. The CDR3: CASSPGQGVEGYTF. The CDR3 nucleotides are TGTGCCAGCTCACCCGGACAGGGGGTGGAAGGCTACACCTTC.

The gene calls are TRBV27 and TRBJ1-5; TRBD1 agrees at 11 bases. Germline V gene sequence: CDR1 MNHEY, CDR2 SMNVEV (reference sequence). J lost 2 bases, V lost 3 bases, and 3 bases had no gene match. This CDR3 spans 16 amino acids. This CDR3 reads CASSLGQGVGNQPQHF. The CDR3, as DNA: TGTGCCAGCAGTTTGGGACAGGGGGTTGGCAATCAGCCCCAGCATTTT.

This clone was picked up one time. The chain combines TRBV28 with TRBJ2-7, with D possibly TRBD2 on 6 matching bases. The CDR3 is 14 amino acids. Trimming removed 6 bases at V and 3 bases at J, with 15 bases between. From germline, CDR1 is MDHEN and CDR2 SYDVKM. CDR3: CASRRDGLFYEQYF. The DNA for the CDR3 is TGTGCCAGCAGGCGGGACGGCCTATTCTACGAGCAGTACTTC.

V usage is TRBV6-5 and J usage is TRBJ2-7; 8 bases match TRBD1. Per the germline V gene, CDR1 is MNHEY and CDR2 is SVGAGI. V shed 4 bases and J 5 bases; nucleotides not matched to a gene: 10. There are 15 residues in the CDR3. The CDR3 DNA reads TGTGCCAGCAGTTCCGGGACAGGTTGGAAGGACGAGCAGTACTTC. This translates into CASSSGTGWKDEQYF.

The chain carries TRBV5-1 and TRBJ2-7; no clear D gene. The germline gives CDR1 SGHRS, CDR2 YFSETQ. This CDR3 is built from 11 residues. Trimming shortened V by 2 bases and J by 3 bases, and 3 bases separated the two germline ends. The CDR3 region is CASSFNYEQYF. CDR3 nucleotides: TGCGCCAGCAGCTTTAACTACGAGCAGTACTTC.

The chain employs TRBV2 and TRBJ1-2; no clear D. V was clipped by 2 bases and J by 7 bases, with 17 bases between them. CDR1 and CDR2 from the germline V gene are SNHLY and FYNNEI. This CDR3 has 15 amino acids. CDR3 DNA sequence: TGTGCCAGCAGTGAATGGACGCCCCCTTCGGGTGGCTACACCTTC. The encoded protein is CASSEWTPPSGGYTF.